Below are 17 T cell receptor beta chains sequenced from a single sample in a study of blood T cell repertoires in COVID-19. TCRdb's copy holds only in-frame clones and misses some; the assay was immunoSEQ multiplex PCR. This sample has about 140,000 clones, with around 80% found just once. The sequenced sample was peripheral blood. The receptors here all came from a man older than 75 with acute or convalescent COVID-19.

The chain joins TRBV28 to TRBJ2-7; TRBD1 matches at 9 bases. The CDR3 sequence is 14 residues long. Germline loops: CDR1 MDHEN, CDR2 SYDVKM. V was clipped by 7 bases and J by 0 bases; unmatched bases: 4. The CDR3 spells CASIGTGTSYEQYF. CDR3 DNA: TGTGCCAGCATCGGGACAGGGACCTCCTACGAGCAGTACTTC.

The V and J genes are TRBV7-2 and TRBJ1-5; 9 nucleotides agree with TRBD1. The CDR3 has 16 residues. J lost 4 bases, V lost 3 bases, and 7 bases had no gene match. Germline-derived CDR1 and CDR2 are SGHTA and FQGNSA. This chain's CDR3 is CASSLYVTGGNQPQHF. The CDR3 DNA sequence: TGTGCCAGCAGCTTGTACGTGACAGGGGGAAATCAGCCCCAGCATTTT.

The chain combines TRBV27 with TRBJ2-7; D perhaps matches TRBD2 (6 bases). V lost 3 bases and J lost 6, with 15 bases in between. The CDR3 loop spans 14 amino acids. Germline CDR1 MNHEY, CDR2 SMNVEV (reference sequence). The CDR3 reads CASSLWQGGLEQYF. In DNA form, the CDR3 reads TGTGCCAGCAGTTTGTGGCAGGGAGGCCTCGAGCAGTACTTC.

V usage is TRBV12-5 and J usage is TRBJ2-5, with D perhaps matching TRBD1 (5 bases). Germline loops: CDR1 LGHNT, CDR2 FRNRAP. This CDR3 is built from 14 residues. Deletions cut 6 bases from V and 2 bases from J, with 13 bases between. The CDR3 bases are TGTGCTAGTGGCAAAGGCAGGGTACAAGAGACCCAGTACTTC. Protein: CASGKGRVQETQYF.

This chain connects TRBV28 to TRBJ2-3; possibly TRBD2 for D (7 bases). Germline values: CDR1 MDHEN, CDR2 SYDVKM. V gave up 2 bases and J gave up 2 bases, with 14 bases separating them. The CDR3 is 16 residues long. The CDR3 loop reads CASSLEGGGYTDTQYF. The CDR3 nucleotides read TGTGCCAGCAGTTTAGAGGGCGGGGGCTACACAGATACGCAGTATTTT.

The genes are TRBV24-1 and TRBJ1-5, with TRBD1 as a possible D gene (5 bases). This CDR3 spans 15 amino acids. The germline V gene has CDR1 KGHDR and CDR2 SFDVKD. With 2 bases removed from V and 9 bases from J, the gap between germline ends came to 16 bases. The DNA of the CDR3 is TGTGCCACCAGTGATTCGTCCAGGGAGGGTGCGCCCCAGCATTTT. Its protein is CATSDSSREGAPQHF.

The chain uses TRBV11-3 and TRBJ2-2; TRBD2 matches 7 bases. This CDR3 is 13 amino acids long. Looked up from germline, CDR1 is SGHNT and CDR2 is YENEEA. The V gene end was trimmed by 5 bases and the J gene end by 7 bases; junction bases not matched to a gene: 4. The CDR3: CASSQRGDGELFF. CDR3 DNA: TGTGCCAGCAGCCAGCGGGGCGACGGGGAGCTGTTTTTT.

CDR3 bases: TGTGCCAGCAGCTTTTCGGAGACCGGGGAGCTGTTTTTT. This encodes CASSFSETGELFF. This chain connects TRBV7-2 to TRBJ2-2, with D unresolved. The V end was cut by 3 bases, the J end by 5 bases, with 7 bases between. The CDR3 loop spans 13 amino acids. Germline V gene sequence: CDR1 SGHTA, CDR2 FQGNSA.

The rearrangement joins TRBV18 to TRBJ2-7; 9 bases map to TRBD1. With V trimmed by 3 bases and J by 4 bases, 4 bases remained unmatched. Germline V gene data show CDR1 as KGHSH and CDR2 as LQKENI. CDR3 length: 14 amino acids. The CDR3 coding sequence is TGTGCCAGCTCACCCGGGACAGGGAATTACGAGCAGTACTTC. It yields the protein CASSPGTGNYEQYF.

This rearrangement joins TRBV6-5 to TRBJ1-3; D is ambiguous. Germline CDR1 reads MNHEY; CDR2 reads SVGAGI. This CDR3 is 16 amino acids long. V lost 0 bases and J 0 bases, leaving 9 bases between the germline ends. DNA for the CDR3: TGTGCCAGCAGTTACTCGCCCCGGAGCTCTGGAAACACCATATATTTT. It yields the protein CASSYSPRSSGNTIYF.

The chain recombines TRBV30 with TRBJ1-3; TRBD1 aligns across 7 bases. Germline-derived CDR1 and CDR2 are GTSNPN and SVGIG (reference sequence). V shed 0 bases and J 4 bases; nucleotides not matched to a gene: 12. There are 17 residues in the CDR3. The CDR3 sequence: CAWSVPRDSASGNTIYF. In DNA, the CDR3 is TGTGCCTGGAGTGTACCCCGGGACAGCGCCTCCGGAAACACCATATATTTT.

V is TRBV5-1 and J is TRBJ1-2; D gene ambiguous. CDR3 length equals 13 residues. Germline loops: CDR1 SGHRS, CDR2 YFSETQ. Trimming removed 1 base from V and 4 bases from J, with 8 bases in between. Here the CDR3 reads CASSLSVLYGYTF. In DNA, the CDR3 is TGCGCCAGCAGCTTGTCCGTTCTCTATGGCTACACCTTC. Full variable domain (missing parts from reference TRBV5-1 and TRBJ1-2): KAGVTQTPRYLIKTRGQQVTLSCSPISGHRSVSWYQQTPGQGLQFLFEYFSETQRNKGNFPGRFSGRQFSNSRSEMNVSTLELGDSALYLCASSLSVLYGYTFGSGTRLTVV.

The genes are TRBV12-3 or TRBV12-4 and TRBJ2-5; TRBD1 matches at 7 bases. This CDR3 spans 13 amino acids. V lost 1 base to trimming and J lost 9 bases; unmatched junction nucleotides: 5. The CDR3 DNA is TGTGCCAGCAGTTTAGGGCAGGGGGTGTCCCAGTACTTC. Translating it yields CASSLGQGVSQYF.

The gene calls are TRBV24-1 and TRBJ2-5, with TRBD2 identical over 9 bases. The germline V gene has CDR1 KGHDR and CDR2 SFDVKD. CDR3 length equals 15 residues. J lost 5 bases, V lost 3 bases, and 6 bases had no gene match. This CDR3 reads CATSDPLAGSETQYF. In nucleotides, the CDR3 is TGTGCCACCAGTGATCCCCTAGCGGGGTCGGAGACCCAGTACTTC.

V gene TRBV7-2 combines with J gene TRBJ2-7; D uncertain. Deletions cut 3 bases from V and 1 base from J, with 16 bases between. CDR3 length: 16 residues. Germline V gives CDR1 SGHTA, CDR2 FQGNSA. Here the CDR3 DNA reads TGTGCCAGCAGCTTTTCTGGGCAGTTGATGTCCTACGAGCAGTACTTC. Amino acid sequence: CASSFSGQLMSYEQYF. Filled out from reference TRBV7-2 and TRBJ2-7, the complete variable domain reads GAGVSQSPSNKVTEKGKDVELRCDPISGHTALYWYRQSLGQGLEFLIYFQGNSAPDKSGLPSDRFSAERTGGSVSTLTIQRTQQEDSAVYLCASSFSGQLMSYEQYFGPGTRLTVT.

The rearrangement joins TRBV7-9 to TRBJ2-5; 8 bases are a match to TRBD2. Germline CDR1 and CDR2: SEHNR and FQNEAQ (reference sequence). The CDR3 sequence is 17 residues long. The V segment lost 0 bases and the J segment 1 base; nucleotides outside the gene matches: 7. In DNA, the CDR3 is TGTGCCAGCAGCTTAGCCGTGGGCGGGGGGTCCCAAGAGACCCAGTACTTC. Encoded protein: CASSLAVGGGSQETQYF.

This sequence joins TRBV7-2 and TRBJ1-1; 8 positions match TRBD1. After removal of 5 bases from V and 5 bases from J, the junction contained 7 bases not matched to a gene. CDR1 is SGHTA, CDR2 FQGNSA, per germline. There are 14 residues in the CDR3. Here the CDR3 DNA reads TGTGCCAGCAGCCTAAACAGGGGGATGACTGAAGCTTTCTTT. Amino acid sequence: CASSLNRGMTEAFF.